This is a list of T cell receptor beta chains from one sample in a study of blood T cell repertoires in COVID-19. Repertoires were generated with immunoSEQ multiplex PCR, while TCRdb's copy carries only in-frame clones and drops some. The data show roughly 240,000 clones, with roughly 80% seen just once and 3.6% held by the top ten. The sample was PBMCs or T cells enriched from blood (not recorded which). The receptor set was obtained from a woman aged 40 to 50 who had been exposed to COVID-19. CDR3s include the opening cysteine and the closing phenylalanine or tryptophan. D genes are given only for firm matches. The size entry is marked missing in some rows and otherwise reads once, few, many or a size class.

clone size: .
D gene: .
V gene: TRBV18
CDR3 length: 14
J gene: TRBJ1-1
CDR3 DNA: TGTGCCAGCTCACTACAGGGTGTGAACACTGAAGCTTTCTTT
CDR3 protein: CASSLQGVNTEAFF

clone size: .
D gene: .
V gene: TRBV6-5
CDR3 length: 13
J gene: TRBJ1-6
CDR3 DNA: TGTGCCAGCTGCCAGGGGAGAGGGTCACCCCTCCACTTT
CDR3 protein: CASCQGRGSPLHF

clone size: once
D gene: .
V gene: TRBV20-1
CDR3 length: 14
J gene: TRBJ2-7
CDR3 DNA: TGCAGTGCTAGTGGGCCGAGGGTGACCTACGAGCAGTACTTC
CDR3 protein: CSASGPRVTYEQYF

clone size: .
D gene: TRBD1
V gene: TRBV6-4
CDR3 length: 18
J gene: TRBJ1-5
CDR3 DNA: TGTGCCAGCAGTGACCCGACAGGGATTCTCTATAGCAATCAGCCCCAGCATTTT
CDR3 protein: CASSDPTGILYSNQPQHF

clone size: .
D gene: TRBD1
V gene: TRBV24-1
CDR3 length: 17
J gene: TRBJ2-5
CDR3 DNA: TGTGCCACCAGTGATCCTGCCCGGGACAGGGGCCAAGAGACCCAGTACTTC
CDR3 protein: CATSDPARDRGQETQYF

clone size: .
D gene: .
V gene: TRBV6-6
CDR3 length: 14
J gene: TRBJ1-5
CDR3 DNA: TGTGCCAGCATGCTAAACCAGGGGTTTCAGCCCCAGCATTTT
CDR3 protein: CASMLNQGFQPQHF

clone size: .
D gene: .
V gene: TRBV5-1
CDR3 length: 14
J gene: TRBJ1-2
CDR3 DNA: TGCGCCAGCAGCTTCGAGGGACACCAATATGGCTACACCTTC
CDR3 protein: CASSFEGHQYGYTF

clone size: .
D gene: .
V gene: TRBV9
CDR3 length: 17
J gene: TRBJ1-2
CDR3 DNA: TGTGCCAGCAGCGTAGATAGGAGGGCGAACGCTAACTATGGCTACACCTTC
CDR3 protein: CASSVDRRANANYGYTF

clone size: .
D gene: TRBD1
V gene: TRBV7-2
CDR3 length: 15
J gene: TRBJ2-3
CDR3 DNA: TGTGCCAGCCTCCTCGGGGCAGGGGGCGCAGATACGCAGTATTTT
CDR3 protein: CASLLGAGGADTQYF

clone size: few
D gene: TRBD2
V gene: TRBV7-3
CDR3 length: 15
J gene: TRBJ2-2
CDR3 DNA: TGTGCCAGCAGCTCAACAGCGGGGGTGACCGGGGAGCTGTTTTTT
CDR3 protein: CASSSTAGVTGELFF

clone size: .
D gene: .
V gene: TRBV25-1
CDR3 length: 12
J gene: TRBJ2-1
CDR3 DNA: TGTGCCAGCAGTGAACAGGGTAATGAGCAGTTCTTC
CDR3 protein: CASSEQGNEQFF

clone size: .
D gene: .
V gene: TRBV5-6
CDR3 length: 13
J gene: TRBJ1-1
CDR3 DNA: TGTGCCAGCAGCTTGACAGGGAAGACTGAAGCTTTCTTT
CDR3 protein: CASSLTGKTEAFF

clone size: .
D gene: .
V gene: TRBV7-2
CDR3 length: 15
J gene: TRBJ1-4
CDR3 DNA: TGTGCCAGCAGCTTATCCGTTGCAACTAATGAAAAACTGTTTTTT
CDR3 protein: CASSLSVATNEKLFF

clone size: .
D gene: TRBD2
V gene: TRBV11-2
CDR3 length: 17
J gene: TRBJ2-3
CDR3 DNA: TGTGCCAGCAGCTCCTATTATTCTAGCGGGGGCCCAGATACGCAGTATTTT
CDR3 protein: CASSSYYSSGGPDTQYF

clone size: many
D gene: TRBD1
V gene: TRBV27
CDR3 length: 14
J gene: TRBJ2-1
CDR3 DNA: TGTGCCAGCACTCGGACAGGGGGAGGGGGTTCCCAGTTCTTC
CDR3 protein: CASTRTGGGGSQFF

clone size: .
D gene: TRBD1
V gene: TRBV29-1
CDR3 length: 13
J gene: TRBJ1-3
CDR3 DNA: TGCAGCGTTGCCGACAGGGCCAAAAACACCATATATTTT
CDR3 protein: CSVADRAKNTIYF

clone size: .
D gene: .
V gene: TRBV2
CDR3 length: 14
J gene: TRBJ1-4
CDR3 DNA: TGTGCCAGCGACCTCGAGGTCGGGGATGAAAAACTGTTTTTT
CDR3 protein: CASDLEVGDEKLFF

clone size: .
D gene: .
V gene: TRBV13
CDR3 length: 13
J gene: TRBJ2-5
CDR3 DNA: TGTGCCAGCAGCTTCCATTCCCCAGAGACCCAGTACTTC
CDR3 protein: CASSFHSPETQYF

clone size: .
D gene: .
V gene: TRBV4-3
CDR3 length: 12
J gene: TRBJ1-1
CDR3 DNA: TGCGCCAGCACCGCGCAGGGGTCTGAAGCTTTCTTT
CDR3 protein: CASTAQGSEAFF

clone size: .
D gene: .
V gene: TRBV5-8
CDR3 length: 20
J gene: TRBJ1-5
CDR3 DNA: TGTGCCAGCAGCTTGCCTCCCGGGGAGGGCCTACATGTTGCCAATCAGCCCCAGCATTTT
CDR3 protein: CASSLPPGEGLHVANQPQHF

clone size: few
D gene: .
V gene: TRBV6-5
CDR3 length: 13
J gene: TRBJ2-5
CDR3 DNA: TGTGCCAGCAGTAATACCCTACAAGAGACCCAGTACTTC
CDR3 protein: CASSNTLQETQYF

clone size: .
D gene: .
V gene: TRBV7-9
CDR3 length: 18
J gene: TRBJ2-6
CDR3 DNA: TGTGCCAGCAGCCTACGGACAGCCCATAGGTCTGGGGCCAACGTCCTGACTTTC
CDR3 protein: CASSLRTAHRSGANVLTF

clone size: .
D gene: TRBD1
V gene: TRBV28
CDR3 length: 21
J gene: TRBJ1-5
CDR3 DNA: TGTGCCAGCAGTTTAAGACAGGGAAAAAATGACCTTCCGTATAGCAATCAGCCCCAGCATTTT
CDR3 protein: CASSLRQGKNDLPYSNQPQHF

clone size: .
D gene: TRBD2
V gene: TRBV15
CDR3 length: 14
J gene: TRBJ2-7
CDR3 DNA: TGTGCCACCCGCAGCAGCGGGGGGTCCTACGAGCAGTACTTC
CDR3 protein: CATRSSGGSYEQYF

clone size: few
D gene: .
V gene: TRBV3-1/TRBV3-2
CDR3 length: 14
J gene: TRBJ1-2
CDR3 DNA: TGTGCCAGCAGCCACAAGAAAGTGCGGTATGGCTACACCTTC
CDR3 protein: CASSHKKVRYGYTF

clone size: .
D gene: .
V gene: TRBV28
CDR3 length: 14
J gene: TRBJ1-5
CDR3 DNA: TGTGCCAGCCTCCGGGACTCTCGCAATCAGCCCCAGCATTTT
CDR3 protein: CASLRDSRNQPQHF

clone size: .
D gene: .
V gene: TRBV6-4
CDR3 length: 14
J gene: TRBJ2-2
CDR3 DNA: TGTGCCAGCAGTGGACAGGCTGGCACCGGGGAGCTGTTTTTT
CDR3 protein: CASSGQAGTGELFF

clone size: .
D gene: .
V gene: TRBV4-1
CDR3 length: 19
J gene: TRBJ1-3
CDR3 DNA: TGCGCCAGCAGCCAAGAGGCCGGGTTGCCCATGAGCTCTGGAAACACCATATATTTT
CDR3 protein: CASSQEAGLPMSSGNTIYF

clone size: once
D gene: TRBD1
V gene: TRBV5-1
CDR3 length: 15
J gene: TRBJ1-2
CDR3 DNA: TGCGCCAGCAGCCTAGAGGGACAGGGGTTACATGGCTACACCTTC
CDR3 protein: CASSLEGQGLHGYTF